This T cell receptor beta chain emerged from a study of technical replicates of blood from a few donors. Looked up from germline, CDR1 is LNHDA and CDR2 is SQIVND (reference sequence). The V gene lost 5 bases and the J gene lost 1 base, with 12 bases spanning the gap. CDR3 size: 15 residues. Assay: immunoSEQ multiplex PCR; the TCRdb copy retains only in-frame clones and omits some. The table includes 60,000 to 80,000 clones, almost 95% detected once. There are a few counts of this clone. The clonotype comes from a human donor in good health. The sample was T cells isolated from PBMCs. This chain connects TRBV19 to TRBJ1-5; perhaps TRBD1 as D (5 bases). This CDR3 is CASSLTGESNQPQHF. DNA for the CDR3: TGTGCCAGTAGTCTGACGGGGGAAAGCAATCAGCCCCAGCATTTT. Supplemented by reference TRBV19 and TRBJ1-5, the full variable domain reads DGGITQSPKYLFRKEGQNVTLSCEQNLNHDAMYWYRQDPGQGLRLIYYSQIVNDFQKGDIAEGYSVSREKKESFPLTVTSAQKNPTAFYLCASSLTGESNQPQHFGDGTRLSIL.